Each of the 24 T cell receptor beta chains below was sequenced from the same sample in a study of T cells in women clearing cervical HPV infection. Here immunoSEQ multiplex PCR was the method, and the copy in TCRdb shows in-frame clones only, minus some. In total, the table holds 30,000 to 45,000 clones. The sequenced material came from blood buffy coat. All receptors derive from a woman aged 18 to 75 with a cervical HPV16 infection that either progressed to CIN3+ or cleared (not recorded which).

Details on this clone: From the germline J gene comes the end of the CDR3, since the read stops 3 residues before it. The V gene is TRBV19, the J gene TRBJ1-1, with D unresolved. V was clipped by 4 bases and J by 5 bases, with 17 bases between them. Looked up from germline, CDR1 is LNHDA and CDR2 is SQIVND (reference sequence). The CDR3 totals 15 residues. The CDR3: CASSTKEGVWTEAFF. CDR3 bases read: TGTGCCAGTAGTACAAAAGAGGGTGTATGGACTGAA.

A word on this clone: The read stops 3 residues short of the end of the CDR3; the missing end is completed from the germline J gene. This chain uses TRBV4-2 with TRBJ2-7, with 10 bases that match TRBD1. V lost 5 bases, J lost 3 bases, and 7 bases stayed unmatched. The CDR3 loop spans 15 amino acids. The V gene's germline CDR1 is LGHNA and CDR2 YNFKEQ. The sequenced part of the CDR3 DNA is TGTGCCAGCAGCGCCACGGGACAGGGGAGCTACGAG. Translated, it gives CASSATGQGSYE. The CDR3 in full is CASSATGQGSYEQYF.

On this clone: The read comes to an end 3 residues before the CDR3 does, leaving the germline J gene to fill in the end. The chain combines TRBV28 with TRBJ1-1, with TRBD1 matching 7 bases. CDR3 size: 13 residues. V shed 6 bases and J 4 bases; nucleotides not matched to a gene: 5. Per germline, CDR1 MDHEN and CDR2 SYDVKM. The CDR3 is CASRAGGSTEAFF. Partial CDR3 DNA: TGTGCCAGCAGGGCAGGGGGGAGCACTGAA.

A word on this clone: From the germline J gene comes the end of the CDR3, since the read stops 3 residues before it. The rearrangement links TRBV5-1 to TRBJ1-2, with a weak D call TRBD1 (5 bases). The germline gives CDR1 SGHRS, CDR2 YFSETQ. The CDR3 spans 14 residues. CDR3 protein: CASNLRGYTDTYTF. CDR3 DNA, as far as it was read: TGCGCCAGCAATCTCCGGGGGTACACAGATACG.

Concerning this clone: An end of the junction differs from the germline gene, which may be a read error. The CDR3 loop reads CASRLVGGDEQYF. Partial CDR3 DNA: TGCGCCAGCAGATTGGTAGGGGGCGACGAG. The chain recombines TRBV5-1 with TRBJ2-7; TRBD1 matches at 7 bases. The CDR3 end falls 3 residues outside the read, so it is completed with the germline J gene. This CDR3 contains 13 residues. The germline CDR1 and CDR2 sequences are SGHRS and YFSETQ. The variable domain in full, with the rest retrieved from reference TRBV5-1 and TRBJ2-7, is KAGVTQTPRYLIKTRGQQVTLSCSPISGHRSVSWYQQTPGQGLQFLFEYFSETQRNKGNFPGRFSGRQFSNSRSEMNVSTLELGDSALYLCASRLVGGDEQYFGPGTRLTVT.

Comment on this clone: The observed sequence ends 3 residues before the CDR3 terminus, with the missing tail filled in from the germline J gene. The rearrangement links TRBV23-1 to TRBJ1-6; D may be TRBD1 (5 bases). TRBV23-1 is an open reading frame, and its role is uncertain. CDR3 size: 15 residues. The CDR3 sequence is CASSQWVVAGWALHF. The DNA read from the CDR3 is TGCGCCAGCAGTCAATGGGTGGTGGCAGGGTGGGCC.

This CDR3 is CASSFRTVLPYEQFF. The part of the CDR3 DNA that was read is TGTGCCAGCAGCTTCCGCACAGTCTTGCCCTATGAG. The V and J genes are TRBV7-9 and TRBJ2-1; D is ambiguous. The read terminates 3 residues ahead of where the CDR3 ends, so the germline J gene completes it. The CDR3 totals 15 residues. Germline CDR1 and CDR2: SEHNR and FQNEAQ (reference sequence). V lost 3 bases and J 8 bases, leaving 17 bases between the germline ends. Together with reference TRBV7-9 and TRBJ2-1, the CDR3 gives the full variable domain: DTGVSQNPRHKITKRGQNVTFRCDPISEHNRLYWYRQTLGQGPEFLTYFQNEAQLEKSRLLSDRFSAERPKGSFSTLEIQRTEQGDSAMYLCASSFRTVLPYEQFFGPGTRLTVL.

As to this clone: The CDR3 end lies 3 residues beyond the end of the read and is filled in from the germline J gene. V gene TRBV5-1 combines with J gene TRBJ1-2; 7 nucleotides agree with TRBD1. This CDR3 comprises 15 residues. Germline CDR1 is SGHRS and CDR2 is YFSETQ. V shed 0 bases, J shed 5 bases, and the junction held 7 bases outside the gene matches. The CDR3 sequence is CASSLGTGTAYGYTF. Incomplete CDR3 DNA: TGCGCCAGCAGCTTGGGGACCGGGACAGCTTATGGC. Based on the CDR3 plus reference TRBV5-1 and TRBJ1-2, the full variable domain is KAGVTQTPRYLIKTRGQQVTLSCSPISGHRSVSWYQQTPGQGLQFLFEYFSETQRNKGNFPGRFSGRQFSNSRSEMNVSTLELGDSALYLCASSLGTGTAYGYTFGSGTRLTVV.

About this clone itself: Coverage ceases 3 residues before the CDR3 finishes, and the germline J gene fills in the end. This chain joins TRBV11-1 and TRBJ1-4, with a tentative D call TRBD1 (6 bases). Germline V gives CDR1 SGHAT, CDR2 FQDESV (reference sequence). The CDR3 is 13 residues long. The CDR3 loop reads CASSNWDNSPLFF. The DNA read from the CDR3 is TGTGCCAGCAGTAACTGGGACAATTCACCA. Full variable domain (missing parts from reference TRBV11-1 and TRBJ1-4): EAEVAQSPRYKITEKSQAVAFWCDPISGHATLYWYRQILGQGPELLVQFQDESVVDDSQLPKDRFSAERLKGVDSTLKIQPAELGDSAMYLCASSNWDNSPLFFGSGTQLSVL.

In regard to this clone: The sequenced fragment ends 3 residues before the CDR3 boundary, so the rest is inferred from the germline J gene. This chain joins TRBV20-1 and TRBJ1-2; 11 bases line up with TRBD1. This CDR3 region has 12 residues. The J segment lost 6 bases and the V segment lost 7 bases, leaving 4 bases of the junction unmatched. Looked up from germline, CDR1 is DFQATT and CDR2 is SNEGSKA (reference sequence). The CDR3 bases that were read are TGCAGTGTGGGACAGGGGGAAGATGGC. Protein: CSVGQGEDG. The whole CDR3 protein reads CSVGQGEDGYTF.

Of note for this clone: From the germline J gene comes the end of the CDR3, since the read stops 3 residues before it. The chain combines TRBV5-1 with TRBJ2-7; 10 positions agree with TRBD1. Trimming cost V 0 bases and J 4 bases; bases outside gene matches: 7. This CDR3 is built from 16 residues. Germline CDR1 SGHRS, CDR2 YFSETQ. CDR3 residues: CASSLGPGDRGYEQYF. CDR3 bases read: TGCGCCAGCAGCTTGGGTCCGGGGGACAGGGGATACGAG.

To note about this clone: Read coverage stops 3 residues before the CDR3 terminus; the germline J gene supplies the remainder. This chain connects TRBV7-2 to TRBJ2-3, with 9 bases identical to TRBD1. Germline CDR1 is SGHTA and CDR2 is FQGNSA. CDR3 length equals 15 residues. The chain's CDR3 is CASSFGTGRGQTQYF. CDR3 DNA (partial): TGTGCCAGCAGCTTCGGGACAGGGAGGGGCCAGACG.

Comment on this clone: The CDR3 extends 3 residues past the end of the read, so its final part is completed from the germline J gene. The J gene is TRBJ2-5, the V gene TRBV5-6; 7 bases match TRBD1. Germline lookup yields CDR1 SGHDT and CDR2 YYEEEE. The CDR3 has 14 amino acids. Germline trimming cut 3 bases from V and 5 bases from J; bases unmatched to any gene: 7. The part of the CDR3 DNA that was read is TGTGCCAGCAGCTCCCTCGGCAGGGGGGAGACC. It specifies CASSSLGRGET. The full CDR3 sequence reads CASSSLGRGETQYF. Variable domain in full (rest from reference TRBV5-6 and TRBJ2-5): DAGVTQSPTHLIKTRGQQVTLRCSPKSGHDTVSWYQQALGQGPQFIFQYYEEEERQRGNFPDRFSGHQFPNYSSELNVNALLLGDSALYLCASSSLGRGETQYFGPGTRLLVL.

Comment on this clone: With the read ending 3 residues before the CDR3 end, the germline J gene is used to fill in that end. The chain is built from TRBV9 and TRBJ2-5; possible D gene TRBD1, 5 bases. The CDR3 is 15 amino acids. The germline V gene has CDR1 SGDLS and CDR2 YYNGEE. Trimming pared 4 bases from V and 2 bases from J, leaving 15 bases between. Here the CDR3 reads CASSPHRRFQETQYF. The sequenced CDR3 bases are TGTGCCAGCAGCCCCCACAGGCGATTTCAAGAGACC.

Worth noting for this clone: The read falls 3 residues short of the CDR3 end, and the missing part is taken from the germline J gene. The gene calls are TRBV5-1 and TRBJ2-1; TRBD2 agrees at 8 bases. J lost 5 bases, V lost 0 bases, and 10 bases had no gene match. This CDR3 is built from 17 residues. CDR1 is SGHRS and CDR2 is YFSETQ in the germline V gene. The CDR3 reads CASSLGARSGGDNEQFF. The covered CDR3 bases are TGCGCCAGCAGCTTGGGCGCGCGGAGCGGGGGCGACAATGAG.

As regards this clone: The observed sequence ends 3 residues before the CDR3 terminus, with the missing tail filled in from the germline J gene. The V and J genes are TRBV5-1 and TRBJ1-4; weak D call: TRBD1 (5 bases). Per germline, CDR1 SGHRS and CDR2 YFSETQ. V was shortened by 4 bases and J by 8 bases, with 15 bases between the two germline ends. The CDR3 runs to 14 residues. The CDR3 spells CASSPGLDGEKLFF. The covered CDR3 bases are TGCGCCAGCAGCCCGGGACTAGATGGGGAAAAA.

Details on this clone: At one end the junction does not follow the germline gene, possibly because of a read error. Other nucleotide sequences from this sample produce the same CDR3. The CDR3 reads CASNHRGNGNTIYF. Partial CDR3 DNA: TGTGCCAGTAACCACAGGGGAAATGGAAACACT. The chain links TRBV19 to TRBJ1-3; 7 nucleotides align to TRBD1. The read is 3 residues too short to cover the CDR3 end, so that end is filled in from the germline J gene. The CDR3 spans 14 residues. Germline V CDR1 and CDR2: LNHDA, SQIVND (reference sequence).

Concerning this clone: With the read ending 3 residues before the CDR3 end, the germline J gene is used to fill in that end. The chain employs TRBV29-1 and TRBJ2-7; weak D call: TRBD2 (5 bases). Germline CDR1 reads SQVTM; CDR2 reads ANQGSEA. V lost 3 bases and J 0 bases, leaving 12 bases between the germline ends. This CDR3 region has 14 residues. Incomplete CDR3 DNA: TGCAGCGTTGACGCGGGTTCTAGCTCCTACGAG. Amino acid sequence: CSVDAGSSSYE. The full CDR3 sequence reads CSVDAGSSSYEQYF.

Notes on this clone: The read is 3 residues too short to cover the CDR3 end, so that end is filled in from the germline J gene. The chain links TRBV5-1 to TRBJ2-2; TRBD1 agrees at 12 bases. CDR3 length: 16 amino acids. CDR1 is SGHRS and CDR2 is YFSETQ in the germline V gene. CDR3 sequence: CASSPGQGAPSEKLFF. Incomplete CDR3 DNA: TGCGCCAGCAGCCCGGGACAGGGGGCCCCTAGTGAAAAG.

With regard to this clone: The CDR3 goes on 3 residues after the read ends, and that part is filled in from the germline J gene. V usage is TRBV5-1 and J usage is TRBJ1-2; D call uncertain. V lost 4 bases, J lost 1 base, and 5 bases lay in between. The germline gives CDR1 SGHRS, CDR2 YFSETQ. CDR3 length: 12 amino acids. CDR3 loop: CASSPYNYGYTF. The part of the CDR3 DNA that was read is TGCGCCAGCAGCCCGTATAACTATGGC. The entire variable domain, with the rest obtained from reference TRBV5-1 and TRBJ1-2, is as follows: KAGVTQTPRYLIKTRGQQVTLSCSPISGHRSVSWYQQTPGQGLQFLFEYFSETQRNKGNFPGRFSGRQFSNSRSEMNVSTLELGDSALYLCASSPYNYGYTFGSGTRLTVV.

As concerns this clone: The read stops 3 residues short of the end of the CDR3; the missing end is completed from the germline J gene. J is TRBJ2-1 and V is TRBV20-1; 8 positions agree with TRBD1. The CDR3 is 13 amino acids. After removal of 7 bases from V and 0 bases from J, the junction contained 2 bases not matched to a gene. CDR1 and CDR2 (germline): DFQATT, SNEGSKA (reference sequence). The CDR3 spells CSVTGGSYNEQFF. The sequenced CDR3 bases are TGCAGTGTTACAGGGGGCTCCTACAATGAG.

Concerning this clone itself: The CDR3 goes on 3 residues after the read ends, and that part is filled in from the germline J gene. The chain couples TRBV6-4 to TRBJ1-5; no definite D call. CDR3 length equals 13 residues. Germline assignment: CDR1 MRHNA and CDR2 SNTAGT. V was clipped by 5 bases and J by 3 bases, with 8 bases between them. CDR3 bases read: TGTGCCAGCAGTCCAGAGTCCAATCAGCCC. This codes for CASSPESNQP. In full, the CDR3 is CASSPESNQPQHF.

With regard to this clone: The CDR3 extends 3 residues past the end of the read, so its final part is completed from the germline J gene. This chain uses TRBV11-2 with TRBJ1-1, with 8 bases aligning to TRBD1. The CDR3 consists of 14 residues. With V trimmed by 5 bases and J by 4 bases, 6 bases remained unmatched. The V gene's germline CDR1 is SGHAT and CDR2 FQNNGV. The covered CDR3 bases are TGTGCCAGCAGCCGAGGACAGGGAGTCACTGAA. This gives the protein CASSRGQGVTE. The full CDR3 is CASSRGQGVTEAFF.

Comments on this clone: The CDR3 end lies 3 residues beyond the end of the read and is filled in from the germline J gene. V and J are TRBV20-1 and TRBJ2-7; 9 bases agree with TRBD2. This CDR3 contains 15 residues. Germline lookup yields CDR1 DFQATT and CDR2 SNEGSKA (reference sequence). The V and J ends lost 0 bases and 3 bases, in that order; junction bases with no gene match: 6. The CDR3 sequence is CSARDQRGERYEQYF. The sequenced part of the CDR3 DNA is TGCAGTGCTAGAGATCAGCGGGGGGAACGCTACGAG.